This T cell receptor beta chain was documented in a study of blood T cell repertoires in COVID-19. Study details: Acute and convalescent COVID-19 specimens originated in the United States, Italy and Spain. T cells, B-cell-depleted T cells, or PBMCs provided the cDNA or gDNA that served as material.

This clone occurred a few times. TCRdb's copy holds only in-frame clones and misses some; the assay was immunoSEQ multiplex PCR. In the table there are about 130,000 clones, over 75% of which are singletons. This CDR3 is built from 16 residues. The germline V and J ends were trimmed by 4 bases and 1 base, with 15 bases remaining between them. Germline loops: CDR1 LGHNA, CDR2 YNFKEQ. Seattle patients were enrolled during active infection and followed longitudinally. The sequencing input was peripheral blood. The J gene is TRBJ2-3, the V gene TRBV4-2; TRBD2 might be the D (6 bases). The receptor was derived from a man younger than 40 with COVID-19, enrolled during active disease. This CDR3 is CASSPSGSGRTDTQYF. The CDR3 DNA is TGTGCCAGCAGCCCCTCGGGTAGCGGCCGCACAGATACGCAGTATTTT.